These 28 T cell receptor beta chains came from one sample sequenced in a study of PD-L1 blockade in urothelial cancer. Repertoires were generated with immunoSEQ multiplex PCR, while TCRdb's copy carries only in-frame clones and drops some. This table holds approximately 100,000 clones, about 91% found once. The sequencing here drew on PBMCs, taken around atezolizumab (anti-PD-L1) treatment. These receptors came from a woman older than 75 with urothelial cancer.

In its sample, this clone was seen a few times. The V call is TRBV5-1, the J call TRBJ1-5; 7 positions agree with TRBD1. The CDR3 runs 15 residues. V lost 4 bases and J lost 0; bases outside the gene matches: 4. Looked up from germline, CDR1 is SGHRS and CDR2 is YFSETQ. The CDR3 here is CASSPQGYSNQPQHF. CDR3 coding DNA: TGCGCCAGCAGCCCACAGGGGTATAGCAATCAGCCCCAGCATTTT.

The V gene is TRBV27, the J gene TRBJ2-5, with a possible D match to TRBD1 (5 bases). The germline gives CDR1 MNHEY, CDR2 SMNVEV (reference sequence). Trimming removed 4 bases from V and 7 bases from J, with 13 bases in between. The CDR3 covers 13 residues. CDR3 in DNA: TGTGCCAGCAGTTGGGGCAGGGCCCGGACCCAGTACTTC. Its protein product is CASSWGRARTQYF.

The CDR3 sequence: CASRVTAGNEQFF. Written as DNA, the CDR3 is TGTGCCAGCAGAGTAACGGCAGGCAATGAGCAGTTCTTC. V is TRBV2 and J is TRBJ2-1; D gene uncertain. Germline V gene lookup returns CDR1 SNHLY and CDR2 FYNNEI. This CDR3 comprises 13 residues. V gave up 6 bases and J gave up 6 bases, with 12 bases separating them.

The rearrangement links TRBV10-1 to TRBJ1-1; 7 bases match TRBD1. CDR1 is WNHNN and CDR2 is SYGVQD in the germline V gene (reference sequence). The CDR3 loop spans 14 amino acids. After removal of 5 bases from V and 4 bases from J, the junction contained 7 bases not matched to a gene. The CDR3 is CASSNGAGGTEAFF. For the CDR3, the DNA is TGCGCCAGCAGTAATGGGGCAGGGGGCACTGAAGCTTTCTTT.

The rearrangement joins TRBV25-1 to TRBJ2-3, with D unclear. The length of the CDR3 is 12 residues. V lost 10 bases and J 5 bases, leaving 13 bases between the germline ends. Germline CDR1 MGHDK, CDR2 SYGVNS. The CDR3 nucleotides are TGTGCCACCCACACCGTTGGAGATACGCAGTATTTT. Protein: CATHTVGDTQYF. Drawing the rest from reference TRBV25-1 and TRBJ2-3, the complete variable domain is EADIYQTPRYLVIGTGKKITLECSQTMGHDKMYWYQQDPGMELHLIHYSYGVNSTEKGDLSSESTVSRIRTEHFPLTLESARPSHTSQYLCATHTVGDTQYFGPGTRLTVL.

The chain joins TRBV4-1 to TRBJ1-1, with 7 bases identical to TRBD1. J lost 7 bases, V lost 2 bases, and 7 bases had no gene match. The CDR3 has 14 residues. CDR1 is MGHRA, CDR2 YSYEKL, per germline. The chain's CDR3 is CASSQLFTGDEAFF. CDR3 DNA: TGCGCCAGCAGCCAACTTTTCACAGGGGATGAAGCTTTCTTT.

V usage is TRBV18 and J usage is TRBJ2-7; 8 bases align to TRBD1. Germline CDR1 and CDR2: KGHSH and LQKENI. V shed 0 bases, J shed 13 bases, and the junction held 8 bases outside the gene matches. This CDR3 spans 13 amino acids. The CDR3 DNA reads as TGTGCCAGCTCACCACCGACAGGGGCCAATATTTACTTC. The encoded protein is CASSPPTGANIYF.

V gene TRBV5-1 combines with J gene TRBJ2-7; 8 nucleotides agree with TRBD1. CDR3 length: 14 amino acids. V dropped 4 bases and J dropped 2; count of bases not matched to a gene: 5. Germline V gene lookup returns CDR1 SGHRS and CDR2 YFSETQ. The chain's CDR3 is CASSTQGGPYEQYF. As DNA, the CDR3 is TGCGCCAGCAGCACACAGGGGGGTCCCTACGAGCAGTACTTC.

The chain carries TRBV6-1 and TRBJ1-4; tentative D call: TRBD1 (6 bases). Germline lookup yields CDR1 MNHNS and CDR2 SASEGT. The CDR3 contains 14 residues. V dropped 1 base and J dropped 6 bases, with 9 bases sitting between them. The CDR3 coding sequence is TGTGCCAGCAGTGAAGGCAGGGGTGATGAAAAACTGTTTTTT. Translating gives CASSEGRGDEKLFF.

J is TRBJ2-5 and V is TRBV19, with D perhaps TRBD2 (6 bases). Germline V gene lookup returns CDR1 LNHDA and CDR2 SQIVND (reference sequence). With 0 bases removed from V and 5 bases from J, the gap between germline ends came to 13 bases. The CDR3 length is 15 residues. The chain's CDR3 is CASSIDSGDGETQYF. The CDR3 region has the DNA TGTGCCAGTAGTATAGATTCGGGGGACGGGGAGACCCAGTACTTC.

The chain has TRBV28 and TRBJ1-4; 11 bases map to TRBD1. V gave up 7 bases and J gave up 5 bases; unmatched junction bases: 6. Germline values: CDR1 MDHEN, CDR2 SYDVKM. This CDR3 has 15 residues. This chain's CDR3 is CASKGQGARNEKLFF. The CDR3 nucleotides are TGTGCCAGCAAAGGACAGGGGGCGCGAAATGAAAAACTGTTTTTT.

The chain joins TRBV5-1 to TRBJ2-2; 9 nucleotides agree with TRBD1. CDR1 is SGHRS, CDR2 YFSETQ, per germline. V lost 4 bases, J lost 3 bases, and 1 base stayed unmatched. This CDR3 comprises 14 residues. In nucleotides, the CDR3 is TGCGCCAGCAGCCGACAGGGGGACACCGGGGAGCTGTTTTTT. Translated, it gives CASSRQGDTGELFF.

The chain joins TRBV9 to TRBJ2-1, with D perhaps TRBD2 (6 bases). V lost 4 bases and J 9 bases, leaving 14 bases between the germline ends. CDR1 is SGDLS, CDR2 YYNGEE, per germline. The CDR3 totals 13 residues. CDR3 bases: TGTGCCAGCAGCCTCCGACTAGAAGGTGAGCAGTTCTTC. This gives the protein CASSLRLEGEQFF.

This clone came up once. V gene TRBV18 combines with J gene TRBJ1-2, with TRBD1 as a possible D gene (6 bases). The V gene's germline CDR1 is KGHSH and CDR2 LQKENI. The germline V and J ends were trimmed by 5 bases and 7 bases, with 11 bases remaining between them. There are 12 residues in the CDR3. CDR3 in amino acids: CASSSIRGGYTF. The CDR3 DNA follows: TGTGCCAGCTCATCGATCAGGGGTGGCTACACCTTC.

This chain links TRBV19 with TRBJ1-1; TRBD1 might be the D (5 bases). Between the trimmed V and J ends, which lost 2 bases and 7 bases, there was a span of 8 bases. This CDR3 spans 12 amino acids. Germline V gene data show CDR1 as LNHDA and CDR2 as SQIVND (reference sequence). The CDR3 loop is CASSIIQGEAFF. The CDR3 nucleotides read TGTGCCAGTAGTATAATCCAGGGTGAAGCTTTCTTT.

The gene calls are TRBV5-6 and TRBJ2-7; 7 bases are a match to TRBD2. Germline V gives CDR1 SGHDT, CDR2 YYEEEE. This CDR3 region has 15 residues. V trimming: 0 bases; J trimming: 5 bases; junction bases outside the gene matches: 8. CDR3 sequence (DNA): TGTGCCAGCAGCTTGGTCTCCGCGGGAGTAGACGAGCAGTACTTC. It is translated as CASSLVSAGVDEQYF.

The CDR3 sequence is CASSRTGARGEQYF. CDR3 coding DNA: TGTGCCAGCTCCCGGACAGGGGCCCGGGGGGAGCAGTACTTC. The chain couples TRBV19 to TRBJ2-7, with 9 bases that match TRBD1. The CDR3 consists of 14 residues. Per germline, CDR1 LNHDA and CDR2 SQIVND (reference sequence). Unmatched junction bases numbered 13, after V lost 9 bases and J lost 7 bases.

The rearrangement joins TRBV27 to TRBJ2-7; D possibly corresponds to TRBD2 (5 bases). V was shortened by 6 bases and J by 4 bases, with 19 bases between the two germline ends. CDR3 length equals 15 residues. The germline V gene encodes CDR1 MNHEY and CDR2 SMNVEV (reference sequence). Written as DNA, the CDR3 is TGTGCCAGCAGCCCTGAACTAGTGATTCGTTACGAGCAGTACTTC. Encoded protein: CASSPELVIRYEQYF.

The chain couples TRBV30 to TRBJ2-7; D perhaps matches TRBD2 (5 bases). Looked up from germline, CDR1 is GTSNPN and CDR2 is SVGIG (reference sequence). The CDR3 totals 16 residues. V lost 1 base to trimming and J lost 3 bases, with 19 bases between them. The CDR3 DNA reads as TGTGCCTGGAGTGAATTACTCCGGGAACAGAGCTACGAGCAGTACTTC. It codes for CAWSELLREQSYEQYF.

V usage is TRBV30 and J usage is TRBJ2-7, with D maybe TRBD1 (8 bases). The CDR3 has 16 residues. The ends were cut back, 0 bases at V and 5 bases at J, with 20 bases in the middle. CDR1 is GTSNPN, CDR2 SVGIG, per germline (reference sequence). CDR3 in DNA: TGTGCCTGGAGTGTACGGCGGACAGGGACTAACCACGAGCAGTACTTC. It specifies CAWSVRRTGTNHEQYF.

V is TRBV4-1 and J is TRBJ2-1; D gene ambiguous. The CDR3 is 16 amino acids. From germline, CDR1 is MGHRA and CDR2 YSYEKL. Trimming pared 0 bases from V and 8 bases from J, leaving 17 bases between. The CDR3 bases are TGCGCCAGCAGCCAAGACCCAAATAGCCGCCCTTATGAGCAGTTCTTC. Translation gives CASSQDPNSRPYEQFF.

The V and J genes are TRBV28 and TRBJ2-7, with D possibly being TRBD2 (5 bases). The germline CDR1 and CDR2 sequences are MDHEN and SYDVKM. With 2 bases removed from V and 3 bases from J, the gap between germline ends came to 11 bases. This CDR3 contains 14 residues. CDR3 nucleotide sequence: TGTGCCAGCAGTTTAGGAGGACGAGTCTACGAGCAGTACTTC. Protein product: CASSLGGRVYEQYF.

The V gene is TRBV7-9, the J gene TRBJ1-2; D remains unclear. The CDR3 covers 14 residues. Germline V gene sequence: CDR1 SEHNR, CDR2 FQNEAQ (reference sequence). V was pared by 5 bases and J by 0 bases, with 10 bases between. CDR3 residues: CASSAETSNYGYTF. The CDR3, as DNA: TGTGCCAGCAGCGCAGAGACTTCTAACTATGGCTACACCTTC.

The CDR3 loop is CASTGGLGTSYEQYF. CDR3 DNA: TGTGCCAGCACCGGAGGGTTGGGGACTTCCTACGAGCAGTACTTC. V usage is TRBV11-1 and J usage is TRBJ2-7; D perhaps matches TRBD2 (6 bases). This CDR3 is 15 amino acids long. CDR1 SGHAT and CDR2 FQDESV come from the germline V gene (reference sequence). Trimming shortened V by 7 bases and J by 1 base, and 17 bases separated the two germline ends.

The V and J genes are TRBV14 and TRBJ2-3; no reliable D call. The germline CDR1 and CDR2 sequences are SGHDN and FVKESK. CDR3 length equals 15 residues. Trimming took off 3 bases at V and 2 bases at J, with 12 bases between the two ends. The CDR3 nucleotides are TGTGCCAGCAGCCACCGCGTAAGCAACACAGATACGCAGTATTTT. Its protein product is CASSHRVSNTDTQYF.

The sample holds one count of this clone. The V gene is TRBV4-1, the J gene TRBJ1-1; D unclear. CDR3 size: 13 residues. V was cut by 1 base and J by 0 bases, with 3 bases left in between. The germline gives CDR1 MGHRA, CDR2 YSYEKL. The CDR3 region has the DNA TGCGCCAGCAGCCAAGTTATGAACACTGAAGCTTTCTTT. Translation: CASSQVMNTEAFF.

The chain combines TRBV25-1 with TRBJ1-2; 10 bases fit TRBD1. The trim removed 11 bases at V and 4 bases at J, leaving 7 bases unmatched. This CDR3 region has 13 residues. Germline lookup yields CDR1 MGHDK and CDR2 SYGVNS. The CDR3: CAARGQGTYGYTF. CDR3 coding DNA: TGTGCCGCCCGGGGACAGGGGACCTATGGCTACACCTTC.

This clone has just a few counts. The V call is TRBV5-6, the J call TRBJ1-1; D is undetermined. The CDR3 is 14 residues long. Germline V lookup: CDR1 SGHDT, CDR2 YYEEEE. V was shortened by 1 base and J by 4 bases, with 11 bases between the two germline ends. The DNA of the CDR3 is TGTGCCAGCAGCTTGATCGTCACGGGCACTGAAGCTTTCTTT. Its protein is CASSLIVTGTEAFF.